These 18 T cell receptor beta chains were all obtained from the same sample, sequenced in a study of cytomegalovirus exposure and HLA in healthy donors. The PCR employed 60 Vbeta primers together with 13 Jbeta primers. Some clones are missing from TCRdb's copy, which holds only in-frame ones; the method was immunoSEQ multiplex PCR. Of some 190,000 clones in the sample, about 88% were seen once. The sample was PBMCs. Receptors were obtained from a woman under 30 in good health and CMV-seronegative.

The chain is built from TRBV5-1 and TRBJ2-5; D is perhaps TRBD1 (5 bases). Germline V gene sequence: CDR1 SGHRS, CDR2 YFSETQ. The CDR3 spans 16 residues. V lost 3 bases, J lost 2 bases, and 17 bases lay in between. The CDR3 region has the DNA TGCGCCAGCAGCTGGGCTCCGGCGACAGCACAAGAGACCCAGTACTTC. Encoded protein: CASSWAPATAQETQYF. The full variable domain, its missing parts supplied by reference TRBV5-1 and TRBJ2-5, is KAGVTQTPRYLIKTRGQQVTLSCSPISGHRSVSWYQQTPGQGLQFLFEYFSETQRNKGNFPGRFSGRQFSNSRSEMNVSTLELGDSALYLCASSWAPATAQETQYFGPGTRLLVL.

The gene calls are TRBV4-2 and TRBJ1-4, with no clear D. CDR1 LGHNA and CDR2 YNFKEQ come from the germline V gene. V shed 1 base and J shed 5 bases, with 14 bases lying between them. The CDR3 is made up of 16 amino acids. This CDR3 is CASSQAPRGINEKLFF. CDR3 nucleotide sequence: TGTGCCAGCAGCCAAGCGCCGCGAGGGATAAATGAAAAACTGTTTTTT.

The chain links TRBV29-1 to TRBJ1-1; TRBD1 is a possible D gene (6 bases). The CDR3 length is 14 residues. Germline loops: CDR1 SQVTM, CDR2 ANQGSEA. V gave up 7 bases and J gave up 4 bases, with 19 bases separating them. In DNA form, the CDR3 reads TGCAGCGCGTCCCGGGACAATTTCGGCACTGAAGCTTTCTTT. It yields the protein CSASRDNFGTEAFF. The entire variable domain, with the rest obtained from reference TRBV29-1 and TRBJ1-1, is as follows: SAVISQKPSRDICQRGTSLTIQCQVDSQVTMMFWYRQQPGQSLTLIATANQGSEATYESGFVIDKFPISRPNLTFSTLTVSNMSPEDSSIYLCSASRDNFGTEAFFGQGTRLTVV.

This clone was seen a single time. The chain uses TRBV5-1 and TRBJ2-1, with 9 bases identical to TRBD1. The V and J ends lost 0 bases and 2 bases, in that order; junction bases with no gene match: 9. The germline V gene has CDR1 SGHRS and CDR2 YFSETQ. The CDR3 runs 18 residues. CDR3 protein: CASSLASRGQGAYNEQFF. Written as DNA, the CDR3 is TGCGCCAGCAGCTTGGCCAGTAGGGGACAGGGTGCCTACAATGAGCAGTTCTTC.

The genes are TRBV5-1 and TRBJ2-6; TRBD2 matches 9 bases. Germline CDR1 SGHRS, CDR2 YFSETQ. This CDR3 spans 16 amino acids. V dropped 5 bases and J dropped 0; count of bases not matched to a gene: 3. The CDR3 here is CASRLAGSSGANVLTF. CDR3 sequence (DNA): TGCGCCAGCAGACTAGCGGGTAGCTCTGGGGCCAACGTCCTGACTTTC.

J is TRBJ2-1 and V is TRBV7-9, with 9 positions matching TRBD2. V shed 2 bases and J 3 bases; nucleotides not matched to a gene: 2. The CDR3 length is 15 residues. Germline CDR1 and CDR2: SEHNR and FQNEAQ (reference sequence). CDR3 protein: CASSLTSGLYNEQFF. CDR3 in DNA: TGTGCCAGCAGCTTAACTAGCGGGCTCTACAATGAGCAGTTCTTC. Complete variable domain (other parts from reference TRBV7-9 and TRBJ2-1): DTGVSQNPRHKITKRGQNVTFRCDPISEHNRLYWYRQTLGQGPEFLTYFQNEAQLEKSRLLSDRFSAERPKGSFSTLEIQRTEQGDSAMYLCASSLTSGLYNEQFFGPGTRLTVL.

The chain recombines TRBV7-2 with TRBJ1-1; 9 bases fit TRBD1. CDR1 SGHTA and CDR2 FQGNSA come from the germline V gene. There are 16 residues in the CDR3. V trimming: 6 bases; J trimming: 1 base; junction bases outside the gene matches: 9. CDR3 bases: TGTGCCAGCAGTAAAACAGGGGGCGGAGGGAACACTGAAGCTTTCTTT. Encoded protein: CASSKTGGGGNTEAFF.

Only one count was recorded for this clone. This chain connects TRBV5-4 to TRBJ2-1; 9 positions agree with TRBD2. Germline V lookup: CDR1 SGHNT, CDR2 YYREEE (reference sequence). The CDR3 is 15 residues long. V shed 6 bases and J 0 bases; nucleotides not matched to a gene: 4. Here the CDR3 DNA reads TGTGCCAGCACCCATAGCGGGAGCTCCTACAATGAGCAGTTCTTC. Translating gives CASTHSGSSYNEQFF.

In DNA form, the CDR3 reads TGTGCCAGCAGCTCAACGGACAGGGCCTTCTACGAGCAGTACTTC. It yields the protein CASSSTDRAFYEQYF. This chain links TRBV7-9 with TRBJ2-5, with TRBD1 identical over 8 bases. The J call is uncertain, as TRBJ2-7 better fits the DNA end. CDR1 is SEHNR, CDR2 FQNEAQ, per germline (reference sequence). The CDR3 is made up of 15 amino acids.

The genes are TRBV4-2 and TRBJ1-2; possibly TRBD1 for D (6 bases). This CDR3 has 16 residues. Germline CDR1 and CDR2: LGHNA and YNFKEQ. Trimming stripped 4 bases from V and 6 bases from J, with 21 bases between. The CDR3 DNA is TGTGCCAGCAGCCCCCAAGCTGACCGGGACAAGCATGGCTACACCTTC. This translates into CASSPQADRDKHGYTF.

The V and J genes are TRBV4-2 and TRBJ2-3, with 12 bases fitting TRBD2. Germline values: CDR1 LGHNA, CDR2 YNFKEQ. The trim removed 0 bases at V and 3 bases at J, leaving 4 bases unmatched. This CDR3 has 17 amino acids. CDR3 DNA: TGTGCCAGCAGCCAAGAGCTAGCGGGGGGGGGAACAGATACGCAGTATTTT. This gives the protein CASSQELAGGGTDTQYF.

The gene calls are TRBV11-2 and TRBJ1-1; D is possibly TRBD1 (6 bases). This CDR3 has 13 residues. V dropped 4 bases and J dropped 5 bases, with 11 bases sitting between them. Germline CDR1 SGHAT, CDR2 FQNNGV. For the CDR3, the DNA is TGTGCCAGCAGCTCCTTACAGGGAACTGAAGCTTTCTTT. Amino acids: CASSSLQGTEAFF.

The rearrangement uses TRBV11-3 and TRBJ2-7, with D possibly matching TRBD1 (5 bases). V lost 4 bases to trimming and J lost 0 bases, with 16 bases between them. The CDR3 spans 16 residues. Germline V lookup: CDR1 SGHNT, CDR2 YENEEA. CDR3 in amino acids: CASSWGRVRSSYEQYF. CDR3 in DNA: TGTGCCAGCAGCTGGGGCCGGGTTAGGAGCTCCTACGAGCAGTACTTC. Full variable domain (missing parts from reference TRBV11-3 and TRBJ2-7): EAGVVQSPRYKIIEKKQPVAFWCNPISGHNTLYWYLQNLGQGPELLIRYENEEAVDDSQLPKDRFSAERLKGVDSTLKIQPAELGDSAVYLCASSWGRVRSSYEQYFGPGTRLTVT.

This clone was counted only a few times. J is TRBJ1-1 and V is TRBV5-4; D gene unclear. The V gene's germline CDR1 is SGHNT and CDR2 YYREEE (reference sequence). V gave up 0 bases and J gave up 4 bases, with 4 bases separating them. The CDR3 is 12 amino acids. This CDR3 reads CASSLDGTEAFF. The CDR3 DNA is TGTGCCAGCAGCTTGGACGGCACTGAAGCTTTCTTT.

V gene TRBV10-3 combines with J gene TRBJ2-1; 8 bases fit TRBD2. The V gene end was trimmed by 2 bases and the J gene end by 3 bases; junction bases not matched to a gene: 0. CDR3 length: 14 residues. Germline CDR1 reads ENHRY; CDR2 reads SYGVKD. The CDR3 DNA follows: TGTGCCATCAGTGAGGGGACTAGCTACAATGAGCAGTTCTTC. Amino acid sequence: CAISEGTSYNEQFF.

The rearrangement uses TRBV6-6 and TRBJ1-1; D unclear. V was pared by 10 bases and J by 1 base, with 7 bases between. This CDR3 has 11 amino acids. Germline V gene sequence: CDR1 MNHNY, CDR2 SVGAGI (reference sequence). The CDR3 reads CATTPNTEAFF. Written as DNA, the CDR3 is TGTGCCACAACACCGAACACTGAAGCTTTCTTT.

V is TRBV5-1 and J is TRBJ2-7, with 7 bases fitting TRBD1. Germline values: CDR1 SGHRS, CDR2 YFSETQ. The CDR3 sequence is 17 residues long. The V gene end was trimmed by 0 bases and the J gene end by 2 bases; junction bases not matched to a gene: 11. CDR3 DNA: TGCGCCAGCAGCTTGGGAGCCCGGACAGGCAACACCTACGAGCAGTACTTC. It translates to CASSLGARTGNTYEQYF.

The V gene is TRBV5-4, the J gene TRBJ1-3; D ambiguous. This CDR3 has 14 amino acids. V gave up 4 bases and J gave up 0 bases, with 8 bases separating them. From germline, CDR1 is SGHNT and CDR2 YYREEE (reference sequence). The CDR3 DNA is TGTGCCAGCAGCCTGGACGGCTCTGGAAACACCATATATTTT. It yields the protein CASSLDGSGNTIYF.